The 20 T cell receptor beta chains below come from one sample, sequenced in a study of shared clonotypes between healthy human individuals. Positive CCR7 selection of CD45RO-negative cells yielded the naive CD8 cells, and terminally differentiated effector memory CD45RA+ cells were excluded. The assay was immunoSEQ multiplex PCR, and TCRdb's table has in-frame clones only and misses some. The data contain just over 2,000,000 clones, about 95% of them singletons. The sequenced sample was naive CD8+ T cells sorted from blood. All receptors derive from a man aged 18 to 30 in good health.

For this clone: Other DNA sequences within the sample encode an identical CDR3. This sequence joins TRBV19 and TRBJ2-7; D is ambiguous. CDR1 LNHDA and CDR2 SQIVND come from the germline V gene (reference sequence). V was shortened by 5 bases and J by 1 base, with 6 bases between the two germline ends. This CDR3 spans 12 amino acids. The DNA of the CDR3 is TGTGCCAGTAGTCTCGGTTCCTACGAGCAGTACTTC. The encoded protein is CASSLGSYEQYF.

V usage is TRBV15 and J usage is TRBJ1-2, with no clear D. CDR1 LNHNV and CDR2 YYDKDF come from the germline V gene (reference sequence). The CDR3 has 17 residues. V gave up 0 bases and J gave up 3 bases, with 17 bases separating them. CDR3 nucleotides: TGTGCCACCAGCAGAGAACATCCTGGACCGGATTACTATGGCTACACCTTC. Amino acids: CATSREHPGPDYYGYTF.

DNA for the CDR3: TGTGCCACCAGCGAGGGACTAGCGGGAGGGACACCTACGACGCAGTACTTC. Translation: CATSEGLAGGTPTTQYF. The V and J genes are TRBV15 and TRBJ2-7; 16 positions match TRBD2. The V and J ends lost 5 bases and 9 bases, in that order; junction bases with no gene match: 13. Germline assignment: CDR1 LNHNV and CDR2 YYDKDF (reference sequence). This CDR3 has 17 amino acids.

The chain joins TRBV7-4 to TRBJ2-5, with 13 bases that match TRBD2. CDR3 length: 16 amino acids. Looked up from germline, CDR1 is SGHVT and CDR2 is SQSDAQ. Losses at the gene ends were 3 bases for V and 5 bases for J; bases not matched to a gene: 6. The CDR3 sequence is CASSFGLAGARETQYF. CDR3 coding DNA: TGTGCCAGCAGCTTCGGACTAGCGGGAGCCCGGGAGACCCAGTACTTC.

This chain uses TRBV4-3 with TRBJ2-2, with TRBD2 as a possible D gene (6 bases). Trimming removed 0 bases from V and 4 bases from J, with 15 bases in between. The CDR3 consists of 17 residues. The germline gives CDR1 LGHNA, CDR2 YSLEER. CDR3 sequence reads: CASSQDPPGAFTGELFF. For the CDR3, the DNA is TGCGCCAGCAGCCAAGATCCACCGGGAGCGTTCACCGGGGAGCTGTTTTTT.

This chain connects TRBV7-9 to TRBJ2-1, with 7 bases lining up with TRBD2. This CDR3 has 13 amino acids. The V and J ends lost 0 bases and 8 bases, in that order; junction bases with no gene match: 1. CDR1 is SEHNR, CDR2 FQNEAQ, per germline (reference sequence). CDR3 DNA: TGTGCCAGCAGCTTAGCTGCGGGAGATGAGCAGTTCTTC. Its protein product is CASSLAAGDEQFF.

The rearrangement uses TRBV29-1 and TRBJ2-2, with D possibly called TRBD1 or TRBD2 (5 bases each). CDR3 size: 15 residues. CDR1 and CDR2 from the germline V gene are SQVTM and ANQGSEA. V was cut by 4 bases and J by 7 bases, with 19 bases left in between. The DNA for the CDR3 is TGCAGCGTTGCCCTCCAGGGACGGTTTAACGGGGAGCTGTTTTTT. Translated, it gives CSVALQGRFNGELFF.

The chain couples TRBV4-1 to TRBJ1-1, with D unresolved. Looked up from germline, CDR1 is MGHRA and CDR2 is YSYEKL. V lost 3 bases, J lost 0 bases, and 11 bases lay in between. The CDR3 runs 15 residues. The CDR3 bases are TGCGCCAGCAGCCATCGACCCGGAATGAACACTGAAGCTTTCTTT. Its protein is CASSHRPGMNTEAFF.

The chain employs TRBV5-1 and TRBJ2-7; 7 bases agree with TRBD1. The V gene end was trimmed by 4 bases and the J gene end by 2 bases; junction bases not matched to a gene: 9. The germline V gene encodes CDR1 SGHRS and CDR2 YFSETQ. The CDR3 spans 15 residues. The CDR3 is CASSHATTGTYEQYF. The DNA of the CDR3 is TGCGCCAGCAGCCATGCAACGACAGGGACCTACGAGCAGTACTTC.

The CDR3: CASSGEVETQYF. CDR3 nucleotides: TGTGCCAGCAGTGGGGAGGTAGAGACCCAGTACTTC. The V and J genes are TRBV7-6 and TRBJ2-5, with D tentatively TRBD2 (6 bases). Germline CDR1 SGHVS, CDR2 FNYEAQ. The CDR3 length is 12 residues. The V and J ends lost 6 bases and 4 bases respectively, with 9 bases between them.

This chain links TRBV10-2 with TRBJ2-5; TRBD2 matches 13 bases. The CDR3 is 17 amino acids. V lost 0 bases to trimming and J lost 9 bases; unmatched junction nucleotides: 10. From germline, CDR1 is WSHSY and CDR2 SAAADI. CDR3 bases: TGCGCCAGCAGTGAGTCGGGGACTAGCGGGACGCTAGGGTCCCAGTACTTC. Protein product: CASSESGTSGTLGSQYF.

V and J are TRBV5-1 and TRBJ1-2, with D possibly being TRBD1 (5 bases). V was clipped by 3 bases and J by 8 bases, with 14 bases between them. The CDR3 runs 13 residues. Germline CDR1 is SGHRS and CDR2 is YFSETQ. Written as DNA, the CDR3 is TGCGCCAGCAGCTACTACGGGGCAGGAGGCTACACCTTC. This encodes CASSYYGAGGYTF.

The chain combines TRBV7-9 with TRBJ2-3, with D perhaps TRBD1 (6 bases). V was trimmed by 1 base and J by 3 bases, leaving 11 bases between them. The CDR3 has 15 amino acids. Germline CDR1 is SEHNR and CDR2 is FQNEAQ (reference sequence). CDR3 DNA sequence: TGTGCCAGCAGCTTAGTCCCAGGGGTGACAGATACGCAGTATTTT. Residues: CASSLVPGVTDTQYF.

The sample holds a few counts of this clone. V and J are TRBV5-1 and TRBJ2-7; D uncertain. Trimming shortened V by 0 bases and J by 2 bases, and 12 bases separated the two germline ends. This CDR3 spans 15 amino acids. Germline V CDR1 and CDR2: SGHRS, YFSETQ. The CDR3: CASSLVKGVAYEQYF. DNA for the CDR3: TGCGCCAGCAGCTTGGTAAAGGGCGTAGCCTACGAGCAGTACTTC.

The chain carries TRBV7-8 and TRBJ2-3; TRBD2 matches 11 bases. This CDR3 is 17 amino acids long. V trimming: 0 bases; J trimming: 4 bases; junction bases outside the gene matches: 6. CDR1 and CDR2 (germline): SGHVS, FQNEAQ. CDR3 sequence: CASSLALSGRDPDTQYF. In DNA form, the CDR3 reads TGTGCCAGCAGCTTAGCCCTTAGCGGGAGGGACCCAGATACGCAGTATTTT. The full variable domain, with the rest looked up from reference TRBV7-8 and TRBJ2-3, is GAGVSQSPRYKVAKRGQDVALRCDPISGHVSLFWYQQALGQGPEFLTYFQNEAQLDKSGLPSDRFFAERPEGSVSTLKIQRTQQEDSAVYLCASSLALSGRDPDTQYFGPGTRLTVL.

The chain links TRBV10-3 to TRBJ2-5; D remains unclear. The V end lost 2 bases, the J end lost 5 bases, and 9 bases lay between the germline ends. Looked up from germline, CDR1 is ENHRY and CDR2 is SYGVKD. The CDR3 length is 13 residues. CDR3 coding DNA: TGTGCCATCAGTGAGACGCTTATGGAGACCCAGTACTTC. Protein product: CAISETLMETQYF.

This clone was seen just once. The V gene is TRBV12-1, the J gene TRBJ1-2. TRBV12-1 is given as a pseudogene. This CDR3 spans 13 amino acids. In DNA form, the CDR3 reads TGTGCCAGCAGCTCCCCCCGGGGCTATGGCTACACCTTC. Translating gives CASSSPRGYGYTF.

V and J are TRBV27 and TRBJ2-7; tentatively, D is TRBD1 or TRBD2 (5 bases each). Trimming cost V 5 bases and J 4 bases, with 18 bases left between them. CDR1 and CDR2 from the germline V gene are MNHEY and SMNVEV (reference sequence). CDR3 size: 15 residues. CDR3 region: CASSNGPPRGYEQYF. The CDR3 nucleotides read TGTGCCAGCAGTAACGGACCGCCGAGGGGTTACGAGCAGTACTTC.

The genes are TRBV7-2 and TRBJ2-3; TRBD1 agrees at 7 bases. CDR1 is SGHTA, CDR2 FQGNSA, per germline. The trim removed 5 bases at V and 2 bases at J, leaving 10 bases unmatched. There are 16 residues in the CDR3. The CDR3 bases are TGTGCCAGCAGCGGTCGGGACAGCTTTTACACAGATACGCAGTATTTT. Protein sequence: CASSGRDSFYTDTQYF.

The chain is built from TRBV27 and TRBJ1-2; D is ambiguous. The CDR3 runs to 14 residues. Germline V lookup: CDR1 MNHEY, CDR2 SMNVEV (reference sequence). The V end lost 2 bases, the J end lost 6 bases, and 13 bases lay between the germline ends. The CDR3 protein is CASSLKAVVDGYTF. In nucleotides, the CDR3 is TGTGCCAGCAGTTTAAAGGCAGTTGTAGATGGCTACACCTTC.